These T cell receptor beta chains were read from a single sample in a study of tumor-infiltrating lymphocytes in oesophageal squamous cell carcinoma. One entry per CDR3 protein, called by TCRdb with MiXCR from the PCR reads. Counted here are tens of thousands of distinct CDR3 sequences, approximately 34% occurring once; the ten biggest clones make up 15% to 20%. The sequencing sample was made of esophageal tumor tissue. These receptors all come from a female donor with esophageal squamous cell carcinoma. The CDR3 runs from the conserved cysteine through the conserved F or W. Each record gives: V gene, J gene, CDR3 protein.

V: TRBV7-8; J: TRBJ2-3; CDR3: CASSLARSSGPSTDTQYF
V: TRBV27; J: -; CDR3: CASSAGQGTHEQFF
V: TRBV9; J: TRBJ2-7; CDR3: CASSATRYSYEQYF
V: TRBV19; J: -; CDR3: CASSIGISYEQYF
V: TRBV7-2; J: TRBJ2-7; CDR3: CASSPGTSGTDEQYF
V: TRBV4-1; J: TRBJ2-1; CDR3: CASSLGGLGLAGVSAYNEQFF
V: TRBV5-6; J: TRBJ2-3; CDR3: CASSPSGITDTQYF
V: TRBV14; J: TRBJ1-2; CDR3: CASSQDDPGSYGYTF
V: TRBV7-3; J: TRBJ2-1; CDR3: CASSSSASSYNEQFF
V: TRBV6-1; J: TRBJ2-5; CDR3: CASSRLAGGLMETQYF
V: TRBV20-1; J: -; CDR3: CSARDQAQAVNSPLHF
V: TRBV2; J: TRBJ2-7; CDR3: CASSPNYEQYF
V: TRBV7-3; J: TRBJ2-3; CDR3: CASRAVTSDTQYF
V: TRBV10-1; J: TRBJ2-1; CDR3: CASSRAGGPYNEQFF
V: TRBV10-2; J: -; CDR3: CASSEVAGGSYEQYF
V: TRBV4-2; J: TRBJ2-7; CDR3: CASSPRAYEQYF
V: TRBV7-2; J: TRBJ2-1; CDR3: CASIPMRENNEQFF
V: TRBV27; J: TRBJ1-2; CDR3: CASSSPGTANYGYTF
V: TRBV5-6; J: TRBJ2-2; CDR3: CASSLGGSKGELFF
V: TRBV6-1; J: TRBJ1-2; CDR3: CASSSLLDSNYNYGYTF
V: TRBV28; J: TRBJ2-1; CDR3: CASSLSGQGADNEQFF
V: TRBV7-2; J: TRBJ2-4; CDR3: CASSLAGTYEQFF
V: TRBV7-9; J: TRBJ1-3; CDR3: CASSLGVGVRGHISGNTIYF
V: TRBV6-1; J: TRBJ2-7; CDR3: CASGTSGRGDEQYF
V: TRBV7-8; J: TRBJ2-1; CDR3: CASSPLLLAGFYNEQFF
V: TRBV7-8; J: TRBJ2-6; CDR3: CASSKRTVSGANVLTF
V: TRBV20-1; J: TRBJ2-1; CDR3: CSARDLATYNEQFF
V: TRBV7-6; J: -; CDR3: CASSSRQGGSGSHEQYF
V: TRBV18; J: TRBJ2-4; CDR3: CASSSDRPSVNSPLHF
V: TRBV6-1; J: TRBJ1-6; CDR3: CASRPDGSYNSPLHF
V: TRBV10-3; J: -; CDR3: CATAYSDVYNEQFF
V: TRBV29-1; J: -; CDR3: CSVPTYNEQFF
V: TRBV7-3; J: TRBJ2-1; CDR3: CASSSTHNEQFF
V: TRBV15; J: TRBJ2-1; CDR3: CATSGRDRLYNEQFF
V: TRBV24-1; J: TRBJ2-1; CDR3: CATQTSGLYNEQFF
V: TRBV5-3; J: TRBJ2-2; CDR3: CASSLATLNTGELFF
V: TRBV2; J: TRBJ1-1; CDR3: CASSEAQGAEAFF
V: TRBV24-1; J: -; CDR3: CATSDPSGTARNEQFF
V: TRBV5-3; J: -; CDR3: CARSLGSVQPYEQFF
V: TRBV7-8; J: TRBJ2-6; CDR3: CASSFFGDRVPGANVLTF
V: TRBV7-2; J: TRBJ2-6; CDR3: CASSHDRRSGANVLTF
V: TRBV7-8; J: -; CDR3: CASSEQGQGGSYEQYF
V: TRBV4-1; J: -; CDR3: CASSHGQGRSYEQYF
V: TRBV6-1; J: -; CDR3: CASRAGHQNYGYTF
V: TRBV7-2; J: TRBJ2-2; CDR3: CASSLRGGDTGELFF
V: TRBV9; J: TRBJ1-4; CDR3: CASSVANRAEKLFF
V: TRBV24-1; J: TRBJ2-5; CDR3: CATSDLRSYEQYF
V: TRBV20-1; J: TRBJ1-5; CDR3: CSAKGGGSSHNQPQHF
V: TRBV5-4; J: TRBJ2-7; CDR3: CASSQGTGNPYEQYF
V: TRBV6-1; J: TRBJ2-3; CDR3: CASSEAWQPYNEQYF
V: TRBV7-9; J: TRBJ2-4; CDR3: CASSSSGGSYNEQYF
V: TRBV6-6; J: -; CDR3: CASIKDRGPSIQYF
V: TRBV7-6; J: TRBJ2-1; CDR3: CASSLVRTSGGLYNEQFF
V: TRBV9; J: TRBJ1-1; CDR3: CASGQGHHLAEAFF
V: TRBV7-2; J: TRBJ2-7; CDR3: CASRGASSYEQYF
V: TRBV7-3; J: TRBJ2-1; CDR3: CASSLGLAGVYNEQFF
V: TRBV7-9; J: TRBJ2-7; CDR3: CASSQGGNNEQYF
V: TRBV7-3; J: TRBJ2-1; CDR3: CASSLSGGLGNEQFF
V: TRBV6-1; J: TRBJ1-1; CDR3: CASSVTGAYWAFF